This T cell receptor beta chain was captured in a study of blood T cell repertoires in COVID-19. The CDR3 loop spans 11 amino acids. Germline V gene lookup returns CDR1 SGHAT and CDR2 FQNNGV. V lost 7 bases and J 6 bases, leaving 9 bases between the germline ends. Sequencing was performed with immunoSEQ multiplex PCR; in TCRdb, only in-frame clones are kept and a portion is missing. The sample lists 250,000 to 300,000 clones, roughly 89% occurring once. The chain uses TRBV11-2 and TRBJ2-5; perhaps TRBD2 as D (5 bases). This TCR derives from a woman aged 40 to 50 who had recovered from COVID-19. The specimen was peripheral blood. As DNA, the CDR3 is TGTGCCAGCACCCCCGGGAAGACCCAGTACTTC. This codes for CASTPGKTQYF.